This T cell receptor beta chain was identified during a study of blood T cell repertoires in COVID-19. Across the study: The study drew acute and convalescent COVID-19 samples from the United States, Italy and Spain. PBMCs, B-cell-depleted T cells, or T cells were the source of the cDNA or gDNA that made up the material.

TCRdb's table, derived via immunoSEQ multiplex PCR, lists solely in-frame clones and lacks some. The table lists about 150,000 clones, around 80% of them singletons. CDR3 length equals 13 residues. The ends were cut back, 1 base at V and 3 bases at J, with 7 bases in the middle. Germline CDR1 LNHDA, CDR2 SQIVND (reference sequence). The chain recombines TRBV19 with TRBJ2-7; no clear D gene. The receptor was isolated from a man between 65 and 85 years old who had been exposed to COVID-19. Material: PBMCs or T cells enriched from blood (not recorded which). The CDR3 coding sequence is TGTGCCAGTAGTATAGGGTACAGCTACGAGCAGTACTTC. Its translation: CASSIGYSYEQYF. Variable domain in full (rest from reference TRBV19 and TRBJ2-7): DGGITQSPKYLFRKEGQNVTLSCEQNLNHDAMYWYRQDPGQGLRLIYYSQIVNDFQKGDIAEGYSVSREKKESFPLTVTSAQKNPTAFYLCASSIGYSYEQYFGPGTRLTVT.